This T cell receptor (beta chain) is from a study of blood T cell repertoires in COVID-19. This clone was found once. The CDR3 is 15 residues long. The V and J ends lost 3 bases and 4 bases respectively, with 15 bases between them. Germline lookup yields CDR1 LNHNV and CDR2 YYDKDF (reference sequence). The protocol was immunoSEQ multiplex PCR, while the TCRdb copy is restricted to in-frame clones and leaves out a portion. The sample has about 100,000 clones, approximately 90% seen once. Material: peripheral blood. This receptor was obtained from a man aged 50-60 years with acute or convalescent COVID-19. The gene calls are TRBV15 and TRBJ1-1; D is possibly TRBD1 (5 bases). In DNA, the CDR3 is TGTGCCACCAGCAGGGAAGCAGGGATCGGCACTGAAGCTTTCTTT. Translation: CATSREAGIGTEAFF.